This T cell receptor (beta chain) was sequenced in a study of shared clonotypes between healthy human individuals. Repertoires were generated with immunoSEQ multiplex PCR, while TCRdb's copy carries only in-frame clones and drops some. The data contain roughly 1,100,000 clones, 60% to 80% of them seen just once; the ten biggest clones take up nearly 1.5%. This clone was seen only once. Memory CD4+ cells were the fraction left after CD45RA+ naive selection. Germline assignment: CDR1 SNHLY and CDR2 FYNNEI. The length of the CDR3 is 18 residues. V was trimmed by 5 bases and J by 0 bases, leaving 19 bases between them.

The TCR originated in a man younger than 30 in good health. V and J are TRBV2 and TRBJ1-4; a weak D match, TRBD1 (6 bases). Sequenced material: memory CD4+ T cells sorted from blood. The sample's subset: CD45RA-negative fraction. CDR3 region: CASSRFRDIWATNEKLFF. Written as DNA, the CDR3 is TGTGCCAGCAGTAGATTCCGGGACATTTGGGCAACTAATGAAAAACTGTTTTTT.